The TCR delta chain under discussion was sequenced for a study of γδ T cells in repeated Plasmodium falciparum infection. Study as a whole: Timepoints: baseline, immediately before selected infections, and 21 days after every infection. Study-wide points: Malian children's Vdelta2-negative repertoires appeared more expanded and less diverse than Australians'. Waves of new clonotype selection appeared after repeated controlled infections in Vdelta2-negative, largely Vdelta1+, gammadelta T cells.

Bulk repertoires came from Vgamma9/Vdelta2+ or Vdelta2-negative gammadelta T cells flow-sorted from PBMC. Both TRG and TRD chains were sequenced from each sorted sample. TCRdb reanalysed the multiplex PCR reads with CATT. Here the sample spans 40,000 to 55,000 delta-chain clones, about 1.9% being singletons. Germline CDR1 TSWWSYY, CDR2 QGS. The CDR3 loop spans 22 amino acids. This clone appeared a few times. The antigen remains unidentified. This likely reflects a read error, since a far larger clone is one base away. Other DNA sequences in this sample translate to the same CDR3. The V gene call reads TRDV1; no J gene was called; the table's D gene call, TRDD3, was not cross checked with the DNA. Specimen: gamma-delta T cells from blood. This clonotype was sampled from a pool of human donors (malaria-infected and uninfected, not separated). In DNA form, the CDR3 reads TGTGCTCTTGGGGAACTCTGCCCTCATCTACTGGGGGATACCATATACACCGATAAACTTATCTTT. Translating it yields CALGELCPHLLGDTIYTDKLIF.